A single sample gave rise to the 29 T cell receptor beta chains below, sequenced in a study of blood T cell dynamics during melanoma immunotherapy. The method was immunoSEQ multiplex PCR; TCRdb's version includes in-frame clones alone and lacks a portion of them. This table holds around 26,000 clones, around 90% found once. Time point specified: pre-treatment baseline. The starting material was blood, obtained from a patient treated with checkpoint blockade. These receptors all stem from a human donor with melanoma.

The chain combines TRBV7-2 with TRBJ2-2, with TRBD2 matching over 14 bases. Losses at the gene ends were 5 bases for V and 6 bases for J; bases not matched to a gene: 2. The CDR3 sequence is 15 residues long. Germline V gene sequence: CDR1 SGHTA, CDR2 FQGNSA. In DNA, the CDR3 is TGTGCCAGCAGCAAGGGACTAGCGGGAGCCGGGGAGCTGTTTTTT. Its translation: CASSKGLAGAGELFF.

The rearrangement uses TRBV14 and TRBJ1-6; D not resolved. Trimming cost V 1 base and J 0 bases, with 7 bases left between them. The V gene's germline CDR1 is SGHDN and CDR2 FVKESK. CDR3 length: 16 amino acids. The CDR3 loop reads CASSQVTDSYNSPLHF. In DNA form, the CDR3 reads TGTGCCAGCAGCCAAGTAACCGACTCCTATAATTCACCCCTCCACTTT.

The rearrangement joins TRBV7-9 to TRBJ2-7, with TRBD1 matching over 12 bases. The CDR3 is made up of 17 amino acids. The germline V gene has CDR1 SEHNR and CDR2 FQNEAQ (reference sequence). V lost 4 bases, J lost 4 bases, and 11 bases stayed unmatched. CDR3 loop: CASSSPGQGAKDYEQYF. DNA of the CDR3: TGTGCCAGCAGCTCGCCGGGACAGGGGGCTAAGGATTACGAGCAGTACTTC.

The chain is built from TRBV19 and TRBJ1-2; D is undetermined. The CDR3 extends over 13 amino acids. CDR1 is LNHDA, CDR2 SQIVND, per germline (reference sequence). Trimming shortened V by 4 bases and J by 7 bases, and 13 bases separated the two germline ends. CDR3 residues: CASSKLEDLGYTF. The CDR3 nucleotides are TGTGCCAGTAGTAAGTTGGAGGACCTTGGCTACACCTTC.

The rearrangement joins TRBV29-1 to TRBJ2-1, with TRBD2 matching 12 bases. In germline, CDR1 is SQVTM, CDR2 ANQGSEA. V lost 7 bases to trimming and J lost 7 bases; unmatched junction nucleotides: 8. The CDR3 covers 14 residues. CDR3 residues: CSGGRGTSGNEQFF. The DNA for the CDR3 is TGCAGCGGTGGGAGGGGGACTAGCGGGAATGAGCAGTTCTTC.

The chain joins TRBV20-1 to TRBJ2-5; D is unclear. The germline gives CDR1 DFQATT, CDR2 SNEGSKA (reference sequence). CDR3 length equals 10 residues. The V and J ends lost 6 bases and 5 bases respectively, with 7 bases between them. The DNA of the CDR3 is TGCAGTGCCGGTGTTGAGACCCAGTACTTC. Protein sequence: CSAGVETQYF.

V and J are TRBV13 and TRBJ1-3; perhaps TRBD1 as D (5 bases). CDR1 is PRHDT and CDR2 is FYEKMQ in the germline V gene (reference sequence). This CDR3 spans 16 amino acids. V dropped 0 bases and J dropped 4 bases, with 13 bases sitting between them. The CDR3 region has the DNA TGTGCCAGCAGCTTAGGCCGGGGGGGATCAGGAAACACCATATATTTT. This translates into CASSLGRGGSGNTIYF.

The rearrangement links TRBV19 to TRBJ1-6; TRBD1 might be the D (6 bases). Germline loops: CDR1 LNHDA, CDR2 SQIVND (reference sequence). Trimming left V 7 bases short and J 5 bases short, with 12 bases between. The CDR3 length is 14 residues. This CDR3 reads CASTPDSDNSPLHF. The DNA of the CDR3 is TGTGCCAGTACGCCGGACAGTGATAATTCACCCCTCCACTTT.

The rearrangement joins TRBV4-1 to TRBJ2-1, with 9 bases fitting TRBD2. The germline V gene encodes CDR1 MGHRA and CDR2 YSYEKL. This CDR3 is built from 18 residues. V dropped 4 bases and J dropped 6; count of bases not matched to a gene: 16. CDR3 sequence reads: CASSPLGLAGKVSNEQFF. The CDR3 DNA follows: TGCGCCAGCAGCCCCCTAGGGCTAGCGGGAAAGGTGAGCAATGAGCAGTTCTTC.

CDR3 in DNA: TGTGCCAGCAGTGACCCTTATAACCGACAGGGAGGCAATCAGCCCCAGCATTTT. This sequence encodes CASSDPYNRQGGNQPQHF. The gene calls are TRBV6-4 and TRBJ1-5, with 7 bases matching TRBD1. This CDR3 is built from 18 residues. With V trimmed by 2 bases and J by 2 bases, 12 bases remained unmatched. CDR1 and CDR2 (germline): MRHNA, SNTAGT.

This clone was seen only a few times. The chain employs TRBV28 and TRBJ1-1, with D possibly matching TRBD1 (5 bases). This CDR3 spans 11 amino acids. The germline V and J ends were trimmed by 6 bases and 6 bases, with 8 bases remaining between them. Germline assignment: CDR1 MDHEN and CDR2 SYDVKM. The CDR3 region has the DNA TGTGCCAGCAGGGGGCGGCCTGAAGCTTTCTTT. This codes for CASRGRPEAFF.

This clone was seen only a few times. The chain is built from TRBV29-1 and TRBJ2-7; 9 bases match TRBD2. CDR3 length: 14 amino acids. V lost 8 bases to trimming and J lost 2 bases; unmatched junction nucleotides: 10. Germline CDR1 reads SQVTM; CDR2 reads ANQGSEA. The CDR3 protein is CSTVNSGGAYEQYF. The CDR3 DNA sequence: TGCAGCACTGTCAATAGCGGGGGAGCCTACGAGCAGTACTTC.

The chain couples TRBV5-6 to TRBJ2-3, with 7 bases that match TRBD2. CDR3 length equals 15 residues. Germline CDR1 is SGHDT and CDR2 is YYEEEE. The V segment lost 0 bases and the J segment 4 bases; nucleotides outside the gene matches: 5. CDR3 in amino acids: CASSLASGIADTQYF. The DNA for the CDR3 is TGTGCCAGCAGCTTGGCCAGCGGGATCGCAGATACGCAGTATTTT.

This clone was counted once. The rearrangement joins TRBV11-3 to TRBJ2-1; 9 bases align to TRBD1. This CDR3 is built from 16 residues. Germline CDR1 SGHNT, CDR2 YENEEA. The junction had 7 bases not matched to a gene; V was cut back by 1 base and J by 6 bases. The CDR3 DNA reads TGTGCCAGCAGCTTAGTGGGACAGGGTAATTCCAATGAGCAGTTCTTC. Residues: CASSLVGQGNSNEQFF.

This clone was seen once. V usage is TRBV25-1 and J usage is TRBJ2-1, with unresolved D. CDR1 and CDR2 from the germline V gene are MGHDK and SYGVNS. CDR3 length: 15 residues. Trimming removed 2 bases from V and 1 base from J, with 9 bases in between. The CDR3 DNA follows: TGTGCCAGCAGTGAAGGCGGCTTTTCCTACAATGAGCAGTTCTTC. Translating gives CASSEGGFSYNEQFF.

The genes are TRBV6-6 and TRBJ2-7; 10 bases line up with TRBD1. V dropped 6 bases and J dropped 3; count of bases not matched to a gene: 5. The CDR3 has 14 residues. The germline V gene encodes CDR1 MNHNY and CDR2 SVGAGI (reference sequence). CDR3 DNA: TGTGCCAGCAGGGTGGGGACAGGGGTCTACGAGCAGTACTTC. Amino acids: CASRVGTGVYEQYF.

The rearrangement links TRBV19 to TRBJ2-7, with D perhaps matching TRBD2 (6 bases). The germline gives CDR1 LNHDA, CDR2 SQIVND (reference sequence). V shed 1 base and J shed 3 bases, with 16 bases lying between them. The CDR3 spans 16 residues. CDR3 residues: CASSIASQLGSYEQYF. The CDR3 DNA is TGTGCCAGTAGTATAGCGTCACAGCTCGGGAGCTACGAGCAGTACTTC.

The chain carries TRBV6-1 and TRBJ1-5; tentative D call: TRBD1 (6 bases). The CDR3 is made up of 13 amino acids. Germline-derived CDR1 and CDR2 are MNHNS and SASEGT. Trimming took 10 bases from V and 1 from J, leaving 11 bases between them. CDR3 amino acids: CATWRGSNQPQHF. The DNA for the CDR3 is TGTGCCACCTGGAGGGGGAGCAATCAGCCCCAGCATTTT.

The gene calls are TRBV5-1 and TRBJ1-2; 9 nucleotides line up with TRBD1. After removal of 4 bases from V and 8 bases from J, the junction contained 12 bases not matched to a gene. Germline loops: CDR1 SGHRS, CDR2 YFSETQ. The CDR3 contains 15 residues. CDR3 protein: CASSPGTGFMEGYTF. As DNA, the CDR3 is TGCGCCAGCAGCCCGGGGACAGGGTTTATGGAGGGCTACACCTTC. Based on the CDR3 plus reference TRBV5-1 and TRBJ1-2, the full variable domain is KAGVTQTPRYLIKTRGQQVTLSCSPISGHRSVSWYQQTPGQGLQFLFEYFSETQRNKGNFPGRFSGRQFSNSRSEMNVSTLELGDSALYLCASSPGTGFMEGYTFGSGTRLTVV.

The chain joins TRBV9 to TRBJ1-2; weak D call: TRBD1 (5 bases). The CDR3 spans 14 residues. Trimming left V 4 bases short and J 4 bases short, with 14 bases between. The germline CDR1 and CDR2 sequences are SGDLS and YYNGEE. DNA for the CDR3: TGTGCCAGCAGCCCCAGCGGGACCCTCTATGGCTACACCTTC. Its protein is CASSPSGTLYGYTF.

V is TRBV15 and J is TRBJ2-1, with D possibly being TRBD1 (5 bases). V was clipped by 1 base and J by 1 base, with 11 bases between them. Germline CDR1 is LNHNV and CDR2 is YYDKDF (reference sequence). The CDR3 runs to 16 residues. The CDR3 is CATSRGGRPSYNEQFF. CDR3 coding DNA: TGTGCCACCAGCAGAGGGGGCAGGCCGTCCTACAATGAGCAGTTCTTC.

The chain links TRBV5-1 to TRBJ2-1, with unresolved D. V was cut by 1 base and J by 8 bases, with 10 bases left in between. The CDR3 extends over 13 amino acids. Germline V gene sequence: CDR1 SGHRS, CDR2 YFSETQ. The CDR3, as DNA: TGCGCCAGCAGCTTGCTGCGGCTCGATGAGCAGTTCTTC. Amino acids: CASSLLRLDEQFF.

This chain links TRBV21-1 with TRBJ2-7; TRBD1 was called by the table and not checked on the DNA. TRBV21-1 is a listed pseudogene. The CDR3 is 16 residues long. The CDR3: CASSKEGTGGVYEQYF. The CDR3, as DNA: TGTGCCAGCAGCAAAGAGGGGACAGGGGGAGTCTACGAGCAGTACTTC.

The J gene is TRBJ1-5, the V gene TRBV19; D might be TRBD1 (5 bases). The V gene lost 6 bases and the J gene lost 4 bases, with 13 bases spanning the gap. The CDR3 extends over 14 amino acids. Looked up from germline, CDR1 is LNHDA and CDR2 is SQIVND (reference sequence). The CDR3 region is CASSPQGGNQPQHF. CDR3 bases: TGTGCCAGTAGCCCTCAGGGCGGGAATCAGCCCCAGCATTTT.

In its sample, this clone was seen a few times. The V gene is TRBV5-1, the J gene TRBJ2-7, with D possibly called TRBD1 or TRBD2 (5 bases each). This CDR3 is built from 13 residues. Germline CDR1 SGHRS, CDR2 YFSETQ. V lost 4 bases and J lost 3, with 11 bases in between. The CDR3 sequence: CASSLGPYYEQYF. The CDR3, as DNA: TGCGCCAGCAGCCTGGGACCCTACTACGAGCAGTACTTC.

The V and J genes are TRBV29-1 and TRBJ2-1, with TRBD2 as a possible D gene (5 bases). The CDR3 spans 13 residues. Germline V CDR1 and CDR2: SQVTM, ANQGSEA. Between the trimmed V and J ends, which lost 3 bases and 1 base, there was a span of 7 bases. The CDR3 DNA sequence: TGCAGCGTTGACGGAGGTTCCTACAATGAGCAGTTCTTC. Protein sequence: CSVDGGSYNEQFF.

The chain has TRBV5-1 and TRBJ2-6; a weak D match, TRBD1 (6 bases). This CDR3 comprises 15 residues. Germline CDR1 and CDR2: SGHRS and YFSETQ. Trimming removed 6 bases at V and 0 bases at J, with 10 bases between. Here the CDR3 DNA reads TGCGCCAGCACCGCAGGGGCCTCTGGGGCCAACGTCCTGACTTTC. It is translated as CASTAGASGANVLTF. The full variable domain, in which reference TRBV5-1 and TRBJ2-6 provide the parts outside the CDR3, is KAGVTQTPRYLIKTRGQQVTLSCSPISGHRSVSWYQQTPGQGLQFLFEYFSETQRNKGNFPGRFSGRQFSNSRSEMNVSTLELGDSALYLCASTAGASGANVLTFGAGSRLTVL.

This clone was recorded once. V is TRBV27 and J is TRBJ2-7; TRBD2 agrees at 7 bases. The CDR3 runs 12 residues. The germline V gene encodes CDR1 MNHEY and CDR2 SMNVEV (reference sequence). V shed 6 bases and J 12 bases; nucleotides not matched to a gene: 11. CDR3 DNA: TGTGCCAGCAGCGCCGGACTAGTGGGCTGGTACTTC. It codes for CASSAGLVGWYF.

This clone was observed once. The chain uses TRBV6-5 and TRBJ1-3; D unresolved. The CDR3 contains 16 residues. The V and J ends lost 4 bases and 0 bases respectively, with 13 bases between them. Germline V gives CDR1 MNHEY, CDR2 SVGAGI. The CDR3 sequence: CASSSRSTSSGNTIYF. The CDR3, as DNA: TGTGCCAGCAGTTCCAGAAGCACCAGCTCTGGAAACACCATATATTTT.